These T cell receptor beta chains were read from a single sample in a study of Ad26.COV2.S vaccination and SARS-CoV-2 variants. Method: immunoSEQ multiplex PCR; TCRdb's copy keeps in-frame clones and lacks some. The sample carries more than 300,000 clones, 85% to 90% recorded once. Here the sequenced sample was peripheral blood, taken in a trial of Ad26.COV2.S vaccine versus placebo. Every receptor here comes from a person between 18 and 65 years old who received the Ad26.COV2.S COVID-19 vaccine or a placebo. Each CDR3 is given with its conserved first and last residue. The order of the fields is J gene, D gene, V gene, clone size, CDR3 protein, CDR3 DNA. D genes are given only for firm matches. Clone size is not always given. Where it is, it says once, few, many or a class for expanded clones.

TRBJ2-2 | NA | TRBV5-1 | NA | CASRPRGYTGELFF | TGCGCCAGCCGGCCCCGAGGTTACACCGGGGAGCTGTTTTTT
TRBJ1-2 | NA | TRBV7-3 | NA | CASSLGVGANYGYTF | TGTGCCAGCAGCTTAGGTGTTGGGGCTAACTATGGCTACACCTTC
TRBJ2-7 | NA | TRBV7-2 | NA | CASSLVSGTGEQYF | TGTGCCAGCAGCTTAGTTTCGGGGACGGGGGAGCAGTACTTC
TRBJ2-1 | NA | TRBV14 | NA | CASSGYWYEQFF | TGTGCCAGCAGCGGGTATTGGTATGAGCAGTTCTTC
TRBJ2-2 | TRBD1 | TRBV6-6 | NA | CASSPGTGGTGELFF | TGTGCCAGCAGCCCCGGGACAGGGGGCACCGGGGAGCTGTTTTTT
TRBJ2-1 | NA | TRBV18 | NA | CASSPPSRAYNEQFF | TGTGCCAGCTCACCACCGTCTAGGGCTTACAATGAGCAGTTCTTC
TRBJ1-1 | NA | TRBV11-3 | once | CASSLGDRTEAFF | TGTGCCAGCAGCTTAGGAGACAGAACTGAAGCTTTCTTT
TRBJ2-2 | NA | TRBV18 | NA | CASSLPQGAGELFF | TGTGCCAGCTCACTCCCACAGGGCGCCGGGGAGCTGTTTTTT
TRBJ1-2 | TRBD1 | TRBV18 | NA | CASSTGTGLSEDGYTF | TGTGCCAGCTCAACCGGGACAGGGCTCTCGGAGGATGGCTACACCTTC
TRBJ1-6 | TRBD1 | TRBV4-3 | NA | CASSQDVQGQGNSPLHF | TGCGCCAGCAGCCAAGATGTACAGGGACAGGGGAATTCACCCCTCCACTTT
TRBJ2-3 | NA | TRBV18 | NA | CASSPLGQPSTDTQYF | TGTGCCAGCTCGCCTCTCGGACAGCCTAGCACAGATACGCAGTATTTT
TRBJ1-2 | TRBD1 | TRBV27 | NA | CASSSDRAEGYTF | TGTGCCAGCAGTTCAGACAGGGCTGAAGGCTACACCTTC
TRBJ2-3 | TRBD1 | TRBV9 | NA | CASSPSGQELDTQYF | TGTGCCAGCAGCCCCTCGGGACAGGAATTAGATACGCAGTATTTT
TRBJ2-7 | NA | TRBV6-5 | NA | CASSSLGVGSYEQYF | TGTGCCAGCAGCTCCTTGGGGGTAGGGTCCTACGAGCAGTACTTC
TRBJ2-2 | TRBD2 | TRBV24-1 | NA | CATSDSRGGSNTGELFF | TGTGCCACCAGTGACTCACGCGGGGGATCGAACACCGGGGAGCTGTTTTTT
TRBJ1-2 | TRBD1 | TRBV4-1 | NA | CASSQPDRTLYGYTF | TGCGCCAGCAGCCAACCGGACAGGACTTTATATGGCTACACCTTC
TRBJ2-7 | NA | TRBV7-2 | NA | CASSPDKAEQYF | TGTGCCAGCAGCCCCGACAAGGCCGAGCAGTACTTC
TRBJ2-2 | NA | TRBV11-3 | NA | CASSSLIPGELFF | TGTGCCAGCAGCTCACTAATCCCCGGGGAGCTGTTTTTT
TRBJ2-1 | NA | TRBV19 | NA | CASSIGTGYRNEQFF | TGTGCCAGTAGTATAGGTACAGGGTACCGCAATGAGCAGTTCTTC
TRBJ2-3 | TRBD2 | TRBV30 | once | CAWSVRRAGGQWLDTQYF | TGTGCCTGGAGTGTACGTAGGGCGGGGGGGCAATGGTTAGATACGCAGTATTTT
TRBJ2-7 | NA | TRBV30 | NA | CAWSMDSYEQYF | TGTGCCTGGAGTATGGACTCCTACGAGCAGTACTTC
TRBJ2-1 | NA | TRBV4-3 | NA | CASSQEDYNEQFF | TGCGCCAGCAGCCAAGAGGACTACAATGAGCAGTTCTTC
TRBJ1-5 | TRBD1 | TRBV6-1 | NA | CASSAPRTGGSNQPQHF | TGTGCCAGCAGTGCCCCTAGGACAGGGGGAAGCAATCAGCCCCAGCATTTT
TRBJ1-3 | NA | TRBV19 | NA | CASSTGRTDTIYF | TGTGCCAGTAGTACCGGACGTACGGACACCATATATTTT
TRBJ1-5 | TRBD1 | TRBV2 | NA | CASSRTGYQHF | TGTGCCAGCAGTCGGACAGGGTACCAGCATTTT
TRBJ1-4 | NA | TRBV18 | NA | CASSPGRNEKLFF | TGTGCCAGCTCACCGGGGCGTAATGAAAAACTGTTTTTT
TRBJ1-6 | NA | TRBV21-1 | NA | CASSKERSVRNSPLHF | TGTGCCAGCAGCAAGGAGAGATCTGTAAGGAATTCACCCCTCCACTTT
TRBJ2-7 | NA | TRBV18 | NA | CASSPLRAVLYEQYF | TGTGCCAGCTCACCCCTCAGAGCGGTCCTCTACGAGCAGTACTTC
TRBJ1-4 | TRBD1 | TRBV5-4 | NA | CASSFGTGSEKLFF | TGTGCCAGCAGCTTCGGGACAGGGAGTGAAAAACTGTTTTTT
TRBJ2-2 | NA | TRBV6-5 | NA | CASSPDGANTGELFF | TGTGCCAGCAGTCCGGACGGTGCGAACACCGGGGAGCTGTTTTTT
TRBJ2-1 | NA | TRBV19 | NA | CATKSRDEQFF | TGTGCCACCAAGTCCCGGGACGAGCAGTTCTTC
TRBJ1-2 | NA | TRBV12-3/TRBV12-4 | NA | CASSLGDSYGYTF | TGTGCCAGCAGTTTAGGGGACTCCTATGGCTACACCTTC
TRBJ1-1 | NA | TRBV3-1/TRBV3-2 | NA | CASSQVGRMNTEAFF | TGTGCCAGCAGCCAAGTAGGACGGATGAACACTGAAGCTTTCTTT
TRBJ2-7 | NA | TRBV5-4 | NA | CASSLALGGGAYEQYF | TGTGCCAGCAGCTTGGCCTTGGGAGGGGGGGCCTACGAGCAGTACTTC
TRBJ2-7 | NA | TRBV6-2/TRBV6-3 | NA | CASSYAGQGVRIYEQYF | TGTGCCAGCAGTTACGCGGGGCAGGGGGTACGTATCTACGAGCAGTACTTC
TRBJ2-7 | NA | TRBV18 | NA | CASSPLQGYEQYF | TGTGCCAGCTCACCATTACAGGGCTACGAGCAGTACTTC
TRBJ2-2 | NA | TRBV2 | NA | CASSEEGSNTGELFF | TGTGCCAGCAGTGAAGAGGGCAGTAACACCGGGGAGCTGTTTTTT
TRBJ1-2 | TRBD1 | TRBV18 | few | CASSKGQDYGYTF | TGTGCCAGCTCAAAGGGACAGGACTATGGCTACACCTTC
TRBJ1-2 | NA | TRBV19 | NA | CASSLGDSRNYGYTF | TGTGCCAGTAGCTTGGGAGACAGTCGAAACTATGGCTACACCTTC
TRBJ2-3 | TRBD1 | TRBV4-1 | NA | CASSQAAGTAEVDTQYF | TGCGCCAGCAGCCAGGCCGCCGGGACAGCGGAGGTAGATACGCAGTATTTT
TRBJ2-5 | NA | TRBV5-4 | once | CASSTWTGETQYF | TGTGCCAGCAGCACCTGGACGGGGGAGACCCAGTACTTC
TRBJ1-2 | NA | TRBV4-1 | NA | CASANLTRNYGYTF | TGCGCCAGCGCAAACTTGACACGTAACTATGGCTACACCTTC
TRBJ2-1 | NA | TRBV9 | NA | CASSGRGRGNEQFF | TGTGCCAGCAGCGGGCGGGGCAGGGGGAATGAGCAGTTCTTC
TRBJ1-1 | NA | TRBV6-5 | NA | CASSYSGGGRTEAFF | TGTGCCAGCAGTTACTCGGGGGGCGGGCGGACTGAAGCTTTCTTT
TRBJ1-5 | TRBD1 | TRBV6-4 | NA | CASSHTGAYSNQPQHF | TGTGCCAGCAGCCACACAGGGGCTTATAGCAATCAGCCCCAGCATTTT
TRBJ2-7 | NA | TRBV19 | NA | CASSIIGDDEQYF | TGTGCCAGTAGTATAATCGGGGACGACGAGCAGTACTTC
TRBJ2-7 | TRBD1 | TRBV20-1 | NA | CSAETGDRQYF | TGCAGTGCTGAAACAGGGGATCGGCAGTACTTC
TRBJ1-1 | NA | TRBV7-8 | NA | CASSPRESGGAFF | TGTGCCAGCAGCCCCCGGGAGTCCGGGGGAGCTTTCTTT
TRBJ2-5 | TRBD1 | TRBV7-9 | NA | CASSSGTGLETQYF | TGTGCCAGCAGCTCCGGGACAGGGTTAGAGACCCAGTACTTC
TRBJ2-7 | NA | TRBV25-1 | NA | CASTDGREQYF | TGTGCCTCCACGGACGGGCGCGAGCAGTACTTC
TRBJ1-2 | NA | TRBV7-2 | NA | CASSSQQGKFYGYTF | TGTGCCAGCAGCTCCCAACAGGGAAAATTTTATGGCTACACCTTC
TRBJ2-1 | TRBD2 | TRBV7-8 | NA | CASSLRGGRPRGNEQFF | TGTGCCAGCAGCTTAAGGGGCGGGAGACCCCGCGGGAATGAGCAGTTCTTC